This record concerns one TCR beta chain sequence. What it binds is not known. This sequence may be a read error, since a much larger clone differs from it by one base. Germline V lookup: CDR1 MNHEY, CDR2 SVGAGI. Trimming removed 8 bases from V and 1 base from J; junction bases left unmatched: 3. The CDR3 is made up of 13 amino acids. The entry originates in a study of T and B cells in COVID-19 patients. The wider study: Comorbidities linked to unfavorable COVID-19 outcome were present in about 90% of the 20 active-infection patients.

Findings of the study overall: Clonality of TRB repertoires was high in active COVID-19; recovery brought above-healthy diversity and richness. The recovered cohort had roughly 2,400 exclusive TCR clusters, including a few dozen low generation probability clusters.

Blood genomic DNA input for TRB amplification was roughly 250-500 ng. Multiplex PCR with BIOMED2 TRB-A/B primer pools amplified TRB rearrangements. TCRdb used MiXCR to reprocess the multiplex PCR reads, holding one entry per CDR3 protein. Seen here are roughly 25,000 distinct CDR3 sequences, roughly 33% observed once, and the top ten hold 1.5% to 2%. The source of this sequence is a human donor who had recovered from COVID-19. This chain uses TRBV6-5 with TRBJ2-3; TRBD1 matches at 7 bases. Material: blood. The DNA for the CDR3 is TGTGCCAGCGGAGACAGGGGCACAGATACGCAGTATTTT. As protein: CASGDRGTDTQYF.